This passage covers 28 T cell receptor beta chains from one sample sequenced in a study of cytomegalovirus exposure and HLA in healthy donors. Repertoires were generated with immunoSEQ multiplex PCR, while TCRdb's copy carries only in-frame clones and drops some. The sample has 150,000 to 200,000 clones; approximately 83% are singletons. Sequencing was done on a sample of PBMCs. The receptors derive from a woman between 18 and 30 years old in good health and CMV-seropositive.

The V gene is TRBV7-9, the J gene TRBJ2-5, with unresolved D. This CDR3 comprises 10 residues. Germline V gene sequence: CDR1 SEHNR, CDR2 FQNEAQ (reference sequence). V dropped 8 bases and J dropped 4 bases, with 5 bases sitting between them. The chain's CDR3 is CASALETQYF. The CDR3 DNA follows: TGTGCCAGCGCGTTAGAGACCCAGTACTTC.

This clone was seen only a few times. V usage is TRBV6-5 and J usage is TRBJ1-2; TRBD1 might be the D (5 bases). The germline CDR1 and CDR2 sequences are MNHEY and SVGAGI. V lost 6 bases to trimming and J lost 4 bases, with 15 bases between them. The CDR3 covers 14 residues. CDR3 amino acids: CASRADSSPYGYTF. DNA for the CDR3: TGTGCCAGCAGGGCCGACAGTTCCCCCTATGGCTACACCTTC.

The chain is built from TRBV5-1 and TRBJ1-3; perhaps TRBD1 as D (6 bases). V dropped 4 bases and J dropped 0 bases, with 11 bases sitting between them. The CDR3 length is 15 residues. Germline CDR1 reads SGHRS; CDR2 reads YFSETQ. The CDR3 DNA is TGCGCCAGCAGCCCCGGACAGAGCTCTGGAAACACCATATATTTT. Translation gives CASSPGQSSGNTIYF.

The CDR3 DNA reads TGTGCTAGTGGTTTGGTACCATTGAGGTCAGTCTATGGCTACACCTTC. It is translated as CASGLVPLRSVYGYTF. The chain has TRBV12-5 and TRBJ1-2; D is undetermined. Germline loops: CDR1 LGHNT, CDR2 FRNRAP. CDR3 length equals 16 residues. Trimming took 0 bases from V and 4 from J, leaving 15 bases between them.

The J gene is TRBJ2-2, the V gene TRBV19; 11 nucleotides match TRBD2. CDR3 size: 15 residues. V lost 7 bases and J lost 5; bases outside the gene matches: 6. Per germline, CDR1 LNHDA and CDR2 SQIVND (reference sequence). The CDR3 bases are TGTGCCAGTACTGCAAGACTAGCGGGAACCGGGGAGCTGTTTTTT. Residues: CASTARLAGTGELFF.

This clone came up once. The V and J genes are TRBV25-1 and TRBJ2-1; the D gene is possibly TRBD1 (7 bases). Germline V CDR1 and CDR2: MGHDK, SYGVNS. The CDR3 spans 15 residues. The V end was cut by 5 bases, the J end by 2 bases, with 13 bases between. CDR3 bases: TGTGCCAGCAGTAAGACAGGGAGGACCTACAATGAGCAGTTCTTC. Residues: CASSKTGRTYNEQFF.

The DNA of the CDR3 is TGCGCCAGCAGTGAGGACAGCCGGAACACTGAAGCTTTCTTT. It encodes CASSEDSRNTEAFF. The V call is TRBV10-1, the J call TRBJ1-1; TRBD1 might be the D (5 bases). Trimming shortened V by 2 bases and J by 1 base, and 8 bases separated the two germline ends. The CDR3 is made up of 14 amino acids. CDR1 is WNHNN and CDR2 is SYGVQD in the germline V gene (reference sequence).

This chain joins TRBV25-1 and TRBJ1-4; D gene ambiguous. The CDR3 spans 15 residues. From germline, CDR1 is MGHDK and CDR2 SYGVNS. Trimming shortened V by 2 bases and J by 5 bases, and 12 bases separated the two germline ends. This CDR3 reads CASSELKGGNEKLFF. The DNA of the CDR3 is TGTGCCAGCAGTGAACTCAAGGGAGGGAATGAAAAACTGTTTTTT. Based on the CDR3 plus reference TRBV25-1 and TRBJ1-4, the full variable domain is EADIYQTPRYLVIGTGKKITLECSQTMGHDKMYWYQQDPGMELHLIHYSYGVNSTEKGDLSSESTVSRIRTEHFPLTLESARPSHTSQYLCASSELKGGNEKLFFGSGTQLSVL.

V usage is TRBV5-1 and J usage is TRBJ2-7, with a possible D match to TRBD2 (6 bases). Germline V lookup: CDR1 SGHRS, CDR2 YFSETQ. The length of the CDR3 is 14 residues. The V gene lost 1 base and the J gene lost 3 bases, with 11 bases spanning the gap. The DNA of the CDR3 is TGCGCCAGCAGCTTGCCGGGAGACCACTACGAGCAGTACTTC. This gives the protein CASSLPGDHYEQYF.

This CDR3 is CASSLGGAYGYTF. Written as DNA, the CDR3 is TGTGCCAGCAGCTTAGGCGGGGCCTATGGCTACACCTTC. The chain uses TRBV5-6 and TRBJ1-2, with D possibly TRBD1 on 5 matching bases. CDR1 and CDR2 from the germline V gene are SGHDT and YYEEEE. V was shortened by 2 bases and J by 4 bases, with 9 bases between the two germline ends. This CDR3 is 13 amino acids long.

The chain combines TRBV4-3 with TRBJ1-1; D is unresolved. With 1 base removed from V and 4 bases from J, the gap between germline ends came to 10 bases. This CDR3 comprises 14 residues. Looked up from germline, CDR1 is LGHNA and CDR2 is YSLEER. In DNA, the CDR3 is TGCGCCAGCAGCCAAGTAACCCTGGCCACTGAAGCTTTCTTT. Translating gives CASSQVTLATEAFF.

This chain joins TRBV2 and TRBJ2-1, with TRBD1 matching over 8 bases. The CDR3 is made up of 16 amino acids. The V gene's germline CDR1 is SNHLY and CDR2 FYNNEI. The V and J ends lost 5 bases and 6 bases, in that order; junction bases with no gene match: 12. The DNA of the CDR3 is TGTGCCAGCAGTTCTCAGGGGGCGCACATTGGCAATGAGCAGTTCTTC. This sequence encodes CASSSQGAHIGNEQFF.

This clone was counted a single time. The rearrangement joins TRBV13 to TRBJ2-3; 7 bases are a match to TRBD2. The V segment lost 3 bases and the J segment 1 base; nucleotides outside the gene matches: 1. The CDR3 is 14 amino acids. Per the germline V gene, CDR1 is PRHDT and CDR2 is FYEKMQ (reference sequence). CDR3 bases: TGTGCCAGCAGCTTCCGGGGGGGCACAGATACGCAGTATTTT. Translated, it gives CASSFRGGTDTQYF.

The chain combines TRBV5-6 with TRBJ2-3; the D gene is possibly TRBD1 (6 bases). This CDR3 region has 16 residues. Trimming cost V 4 bases and J 0 bases, with 15 bases left between them. The germline V gene has CDR1 SGHDT and CDR2 YYEEEE. CDR3 region: CASSRQGSPSTDTQYF. The CDR3 bases are TGTGCCAGCAGCAGGCAGGGGAGCCCTAGCACAGATACGCAGTATTTT.

CDR3 bases: TGTGCTAGTGGTCCGACAGGTGCTAACTATGGCTACACCTTC. It translates to CASGPTGANYGYTF. The gene calls are TRBV12-5 and TRBJ1-2; D is perhaps TRBD1 (6 bases). This CDR3 comprises 14 residues. Per the germline V gene, CDR1 is LGHNT and CDR2 is FRNRAP. The V and J ends lost 5 bases and 0 bases respectively, with 10 bases between them.

The V and J genes are TRBV11-2 and TRBJ1-2, with 7 bases aligning to TRBD1. CDR1 SGHAT and CDR2 FQNNGV come from the germline V gene. V trimming: 5 bases; J trimming: 8 bases; junction bases outside the gene matches: 11. This CDR3 is built from 14 residues. CDR3 bases: TGTGCCAGCAGCAACCGGGACAGCACCTTCGGCTACACCTTC. Translating it yields CASSNRDSTFGYTF.

This clone was seen more than once but under ten times. The rearrangement links TRBV5-1 to TRBJ1-1; tentatively, D is TRBD1 (6 bases). V lost 7 bases to trimming and J lost 6 bases, with 22 bases between them. Germline values: CDR1 SGHRS, CDR2 YFSETQ. The CDR3 length is 15 residues. The CDR3 coding sequence is TGCGCCAGCCAAGAGGACAGCTATCCCTCAGCTGAAGCTTTCTTT. It is translated as CASQEDSYPSAEAFF. The full variable domain, its missing parts supplied by reference TRBV5-1 and TRBJ1-1, is KAGVTQTPRYLIKTRGQQVTLSCSPISGHRSVSWYQQTPGQGLQFLFEYFSETQRNKGNFPGRFSGRQFSNSRSEMNVSTLELGDSALYLCASQEDSYPSAEAFFGQGTRLTVV.

This clone appeared a few times. The chain recombines TRBV7-8 with TRBJ1-1; the D gene is possibly TRBD1 (5 bases). CDR3 length: 16 amino acids. CDR1 is SGHVS, CDR2 FQNEAQ, per germline. The V end was cut by 1 base, the J end by 3 bases, with 15 bases between. The CDR3 DNA reads as TGTGCCAGCAGCTTAGGGACACCAACAGTAGACACTGAAGCTTTCTTT. The encoded protein is CASSLGTPTVDTEAFF.

V and J are TRBV2 and TRBJ1-5; D is perhaps TRBD1 (5 bases). V was pared by 1 base and J by 0 bases, with 7 bases between. The length of the CDR3 is 15 residues. Germline CDR1 SNHLY, CDR2 FYNNEI. The CDR3 here is CASSEDRYSNQPQHF. Here the CDR3 DNA reads TGTGCCAGCAGTGAAGACAGGTATAGCAATCAGCCCCAGCATTTT. The full variable domain, with the rest looked up from reference TRBV2 and TRBJ1-5, is EPEVTQTPSHQVTQMGQEVILRCVPISNHLYFYWYRQILGQKVEFLVSFYNNEISEKSEIFDDQFSVERPDGSNFTLKIRSTKLEDSAMYFCASSEDRYSNQPQHFGDGTRLSIL.

This clone was observed a few times. This chain connects TRBV19 to TRBJ1-5; the D is unclear. V lost 2 bases and J 6 bases, leaving 8 bases between the germline ends. This CDR3 is 13 amino acids long. Germline assignment: CDR1 LNHDA and CDR2 SQIVND (reference sequence). In nucleotides, the CDR3 is TGTGCCAGTAGTATAACGGGATTTCAGCCCCAGCATTTT. Its protein is CASSITGFQPQHF.

V is TRBV27 and J is TRBJ1-1; D remains ambiguous. The CDR3 runs 15 residues. Trimming stripped 0 bases from V and 0 bases from J, with 8 bases between. Germline assignment: CDR1 MNHEY and CDR2 SMNVEV (reference sequence). CDR3 loop: CASSLSWLVNTEAFF. The CDR3 DNA reads as TGTGCCAGCAGTTTATCGTGGCTTGTGAACACTGAAGCTTTCTTT.

V gene TRBV5-1 combines with J gene TRBJ1-1; D gene unclear. CDR1 is SGHRS, CDR2 YFSETQ, per germline. The CDR3 runs 14 residues. V was trimmed by 2 bases and J by 4 bases, leaving 12 bases between them. The CDR3 DNA sequence: TGCGCCAGCAGCTTTTCGACATCCGCCACTGAAGCTTTCTTT. Translated: CASSFSTSATEAFF. The variable domain in full, completed from reference TRBV5-1 and TRBJ1-1, reads KAGVTQTPRYLIKTRGQQVTLSCSPISGHRSVSWYQQTPGQGLQFLFEYFSETQRNKGNFPGRFSGRQFSNSRSEMNVSTLELGDSALYLCASSFSTSATEAFFGQGTRLTVV.

The chain joins TRBV5-1 to TRBJ1-1, with 12 bases identical to TRBD1. After removal of 7 bases from V and 4 bases from J, the junction contained 8 bases not matched to a gene. CDR3 size: 15 residues. CDR1 is SGHRS, CDR2 YFSETQ, per germline. CDR3 in amino acids: CASDPGQGAGTEAFF. CDR3 nucleotides: TGCGCCAGCGATCCGGGACAGGGGGCGGGCACTGAAGCTTTCTTT.

The V call is TRBV27, the J call TRBJ2-2; 8 positions agree with TRBD2. Losses at the gene ends were 7 bases for V and 4 bases for J; bases not matched to a gene: 11. The CDR3 loop spans 16 amino acids. Germline CDR1 reads MNHEY; CDR2 reads SMNVEV (reference sequence). CDR3 loop: CASTPGLAVGTGELFF. CDR3 nucleotide sequence: TGTGCCAGCACCCCTGGACTAGCAGTTGGCACCGGGGAGCTGTTTTTT.

This chain uses TRBV5-8 with TRBJ1-3, with TRBD1 matching over 7 bases. The length of the CDR3 is 16 residues. V trimming: 6 bases; J trimming: 2 bases; junction bases outside the gene matches: 11. Germline V lookup: CDR1 SGHTS, CDR2 YDEGEE. CDR3 coding DNA: TGTGCCAGCATGCACCCAGGGGGAAAAACTGGAAACACCATATATTTT. Translated, it gives CASMHPGGKTGNTIYF.

This sequence joins TRBV9 and TRBJ2-1, with 12 bases aligning to TRBD2. The germline gives CDR1 SGDLS, CDR2 YYNGEE. This CDR3 region has 16 residues. Trimming cost V 1 base and J 10 bases; bases outside gene matches: 9. The CDR3 nucleotides are TGTGCCAGCAGCGTAAGGCCTAGCGGGGGGGCGGAGGAGCAGTTCTTC. Translation: CASSVRPSGGAEEQFF.

Only a few counts were recorded for this clone. J is TRBJ2-1 and V is TRBV10-3, with TRBD2 identical over 8 bases. V shed 5 bases and J 5 bases; nucleotides not matched to a gene: 11. The CDR3 runs to 16 residues. In germline, CDR1 is ENHRY, CDR2 SYGVKD. The CDR3 loop is CAISPQGAGVNNEQFF. Here the CDR3 DNA reads TGTGCCATCAGTCCCCAGGGAGCGGGGGTTAACAATGAGCAGTTCTTC.

The V and J genes are TRBV6-5 and TRBJ1-2; TRBD1 matches at 7 bases. The V and J ends lost 4 bases and 2 bases, in that order; junction bases with no gene match: 10. The CDR3 is 16 residues long. Germline V gene data show CDR1 as MNHEY and CDR2 as SVGAGI. As DNA, the CDR3 is TGTGCCAGCAGTTGGGCCCCGGGACAGCTGAACTATGGCTACACCTTC. Residues: CASSWAPGQLNYGYTF.